The entry below gives a single T cell receptor beta chain sequence along with its context. Its antigen has not been determined. The input lacks base qualities; no much larger clone sits a single base away. The data belong to a study of T cell responses to AZD1222 COVID-19 vaccine (dated by TCRdb to the early 2020s). A note on the overall study: AZD1222 recipients whose second dose came at about 4 weeks and those whose second dose came at about 12 weeks were combined into one group, since spike-specific TCR depth and breadth did not differ between the two schedules. A total of 230 to 250 trial participants underwent TCR sequencing, of whom more than 200 had received two doses of AZD1222 and about 25 had received two doses of the MenACWY control vaccine. Trial participants were enrolled by age into subgroups of 18-55, 56-69 and 70-plus years, and around 150, 28 and 57 TCR-sequenced participants, respectively, were included in these subgroups. Here is what the overall study found, with its caveats: The vaccine-associated CD4 TCRs covered the entire spike protein, and the dominant responses fell in regions 160-218 and 743-854. Conclusions about previously exposed vaccinees are limited, since just five or six AZD1222 recipients were seropositive for SARS-CoV-2 at baseline. Because no samples from the day 14 peak response were available, repertoires could be characterized only after the peak T cell response. The 56-69-year group was small, and its depth increase did not reach significance, likely because of low power. A significant rise in spike-specific TCR breadth and depth was observed after two AZD1222 doses relative to day 0 and relative to MenACWY recipients. Most participants were white British and females outnumbered males, and the authors suggested that clonal diversity may have been underestimated. Reportedly, close to half of the unique spike-specific TCRs recognized epitopes lying outside the regions that are mutated in the B.1.351 and B.1.1.7 variants.

As encoded in the germline V gene, CDR1 is MDHEN while CDR2 is SYDVKM. Trimming removed 7 bases from V and 5 bases from J; the gene matches leave 10 bases unexplained. Reading from cysteine to phenylalanine, the CDR3 counts 15 amino acids. The kept DNA is CDR3 alone, 45 bases in frame from the first base. In the paper's terms, the time point label means: baseline before first vaccination. The vaccinee samples were drawn from two UK trials, COV001 and COV002, one of which was a single-blind randomized controlled phase 2/3 trial testing AZD1222 (ChAdOx1 nCoV-19) in healthy adults. Trial participant PBMC samples were collected at day 0 and day 28 after the second dose for TCRbeta chain sequencing. The CDR3 regions of human TCRbeta chains were analyzed by immunosequencing. The original pipeline was this. Repertoire TCRs were matched against a reference library of SARS-CoV-2-specific TCRs generated with the MIRA antigen-specificity platform. Breadth was defined as the fraction of unique TCRs that were SARS-CoV-2-associated, and depth was defined as the fraction of total T cells that were SARS-CoV-2-associated. Using the MIRA data, each spike-specific TCR was mapped to the spike region that the TCR reacts to and placed in a CD4 or CD8 class. Log10-transformed breadth and depth values were compared by one-way ANOVA with Sidak's multiple comparisons tests. TCRdb carries this immuneACCESS record with in-frame sequences only. Its versions omit some clonotypes, under half of them owing to an unresolved V gene in the studies checked, with the rest unexplained. V and J calls plus clone size are reproduced from that table; the DNA served to infer D and trimming. For this sample there are roughly 100,000 clones; under 95% appear just once. Of the sample, roughly 1.1% is held by the ten largest clones.

The sequence was obtained from an adult in good health. The chain is encoded by TRBV28 joined to TRBJ1-4, and TRBD1 matches 7 of the central bases. Here the sequenced sample was peripheral blood, taken on day 0 of AZD1222 vaccination. The DNA reads TGTGCCAGCAACCCTACAGGGGATTCCAATGAAAAACTGTTTTTT. This codes for CASNPTGDSNEKLFF.